The clone carrying this T cell receptor beta chain was picked up a small number of times. Its matching antigen is unknown. The sample comes from a study of T cell repertoires in cytomegalovirus infection. Looking at the study overall: The study used recently identified HLA-C-restricted and well-studied HLA-B-restricted CMV epitopes. Public TCR beta signatures indicated both CMV infection and matching HLA type.

The CDR3 contains 19 residues. J gave up 1 base and V 6 bases, and 12 bases lay outside the gene matches. Germline lookup yields CDR1 MDHEN and CDR2 SYDVKM. Via MiXCR, TCRdb re-called the reads, giving one row per CDR3 protein. The sample includes about 310,000 distinct CDR3 sequences, around 25% of them seen just once. The source of this sequence is a human donor in good health (CMV status not recorded). Some clones in this sample may be carry-over from other donors' samples. The chain uses TRBV28 and TRBJ2-2, with 12 bases identical to TRBD2. The specimen was cultured PBMCs, collected from culture after CMV antigen stimulation. The DNA of the CDR3 is TGTGCCAGCAGAGCGTATCTGCTAGCGGGAGGGCGGAACACCGGGGAGCTGTTTTTT. Protein product: CASRAYLLAGGRNTGELFF.